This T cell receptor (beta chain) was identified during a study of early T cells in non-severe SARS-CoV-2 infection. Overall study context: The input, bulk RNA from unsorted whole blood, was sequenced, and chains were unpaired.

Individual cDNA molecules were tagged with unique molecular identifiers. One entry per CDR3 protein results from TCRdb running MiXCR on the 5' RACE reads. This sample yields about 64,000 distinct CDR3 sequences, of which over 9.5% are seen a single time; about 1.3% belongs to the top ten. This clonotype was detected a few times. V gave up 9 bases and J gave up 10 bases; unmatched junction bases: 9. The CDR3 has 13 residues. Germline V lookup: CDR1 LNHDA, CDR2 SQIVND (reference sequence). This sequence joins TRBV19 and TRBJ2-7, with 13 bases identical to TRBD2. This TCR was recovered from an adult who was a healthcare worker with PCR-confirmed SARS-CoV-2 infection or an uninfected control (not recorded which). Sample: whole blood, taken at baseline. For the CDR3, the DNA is TGTGCCAGCCAAGGGACTAGCGGGATGTTCCAGTACTTC. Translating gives CASQGTSGMFQYF.